This T cell receptor (beta chain) was observed in a study of cytomegalovirus exposure and HLA in healthy donors. There are a few counts of this clone. The germline gives CDR1 GTSNPN, CDR2 SVGIG (reference sequence). The CDR3 covers 14 residues. V lost 7 bases and J 0 bases, leaving 13 bases between the germline ends. Amplification used 60 Vbeta primers and 13 Jbeta primers. Method: immunoSEQ multiplex PCR; TCRdb's copy keeps in-frame clones and lacks some. The sample comprises 100,000 or so clones, roughly 13% of which are singletons, and more than 15% rests with the top ten. This chain uses TRBV30 with TRBJ1-3, with a possible D match to TRBD1 (6 bases). The TCR was taken from a man aged 35-49 years in good health and CMV-seropositive. Sequencing used PBMCs. The CDR3 here is CAFRDTYSGNTIYF. In nucleotides, the CDR3 is TGTGCCTTCAGGGACACCTACTCTGGAAACACCATATATTTT.